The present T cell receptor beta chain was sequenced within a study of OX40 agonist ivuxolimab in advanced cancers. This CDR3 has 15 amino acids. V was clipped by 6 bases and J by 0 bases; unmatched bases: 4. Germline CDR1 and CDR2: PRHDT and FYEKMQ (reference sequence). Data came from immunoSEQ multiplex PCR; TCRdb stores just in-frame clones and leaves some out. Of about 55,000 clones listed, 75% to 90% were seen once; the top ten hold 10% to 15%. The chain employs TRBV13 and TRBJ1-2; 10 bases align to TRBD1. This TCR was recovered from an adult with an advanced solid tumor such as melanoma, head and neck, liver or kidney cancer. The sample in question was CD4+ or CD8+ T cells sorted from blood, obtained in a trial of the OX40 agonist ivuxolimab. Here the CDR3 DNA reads TGTGCCAGCAGACTAGGACAGGGGGCTAACTATGGCTACACCTTC. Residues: CASRLGQGANYGYTF.